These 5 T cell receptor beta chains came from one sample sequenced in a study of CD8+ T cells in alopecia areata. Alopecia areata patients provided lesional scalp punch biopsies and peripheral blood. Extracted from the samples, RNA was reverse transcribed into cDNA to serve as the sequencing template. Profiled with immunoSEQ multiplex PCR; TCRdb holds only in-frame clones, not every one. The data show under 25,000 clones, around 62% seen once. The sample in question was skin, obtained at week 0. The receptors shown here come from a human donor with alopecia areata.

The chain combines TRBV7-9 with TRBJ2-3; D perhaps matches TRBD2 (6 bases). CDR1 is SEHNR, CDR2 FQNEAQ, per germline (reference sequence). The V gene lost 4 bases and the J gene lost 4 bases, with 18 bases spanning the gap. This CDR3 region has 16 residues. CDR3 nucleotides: TGTGCCAGCAGCTCTGGGGTGGGACTCTTGGCAGATACGCAGTATTTT. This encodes CASSSGVGLLADTQYF.

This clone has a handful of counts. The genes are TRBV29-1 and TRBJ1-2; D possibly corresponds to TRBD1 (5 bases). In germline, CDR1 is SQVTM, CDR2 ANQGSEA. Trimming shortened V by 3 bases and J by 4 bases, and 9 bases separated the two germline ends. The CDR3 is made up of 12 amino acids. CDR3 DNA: TGCAGCGTTGATGGGGCGGTCTATGGCTACACCTTC. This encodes CSVDGAVYGYTF.

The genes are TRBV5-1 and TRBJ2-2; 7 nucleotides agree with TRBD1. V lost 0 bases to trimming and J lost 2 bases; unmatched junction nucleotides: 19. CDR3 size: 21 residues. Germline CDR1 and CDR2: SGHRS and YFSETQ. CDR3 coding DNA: TGCGCCAGCAGCTTGGCCTTGGACAGGTTCAGGGTCTGGGTCAACACCGGGGAGCTGTTTTTT. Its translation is CASSLALDRFRVWVNTGELFF.

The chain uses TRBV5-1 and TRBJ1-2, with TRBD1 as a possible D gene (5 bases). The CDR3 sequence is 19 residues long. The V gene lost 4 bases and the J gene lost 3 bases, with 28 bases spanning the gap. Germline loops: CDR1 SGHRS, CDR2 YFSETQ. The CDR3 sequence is CASSPWMAGIEVADYGYTF. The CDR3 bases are TGCGCCAGCAGCCCCTGGATGGCAGGGATCGAGGTAGCGGACTATGGCTACACCTTC.

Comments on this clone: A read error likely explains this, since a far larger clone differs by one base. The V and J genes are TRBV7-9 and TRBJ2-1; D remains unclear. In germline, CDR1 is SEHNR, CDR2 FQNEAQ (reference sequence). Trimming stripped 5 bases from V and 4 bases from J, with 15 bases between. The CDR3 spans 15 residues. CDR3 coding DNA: TGTGCCAGCAGCCAAGGTTTTGACCCGTACAATGAGCAGTTCTTC. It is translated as CASSQGFDPYNEQFF. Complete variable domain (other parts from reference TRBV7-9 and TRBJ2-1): DTGVSQNPRHKITKRGQNVTFRCDPISEHNRLYWYRQTLGQGPEFLTYFQNEAQLEKSRLLSDRFSAERPKGSFSTLEIQRTEQGDSAMYLCASSQGFDPYNEQFFGPGTRLTVL.